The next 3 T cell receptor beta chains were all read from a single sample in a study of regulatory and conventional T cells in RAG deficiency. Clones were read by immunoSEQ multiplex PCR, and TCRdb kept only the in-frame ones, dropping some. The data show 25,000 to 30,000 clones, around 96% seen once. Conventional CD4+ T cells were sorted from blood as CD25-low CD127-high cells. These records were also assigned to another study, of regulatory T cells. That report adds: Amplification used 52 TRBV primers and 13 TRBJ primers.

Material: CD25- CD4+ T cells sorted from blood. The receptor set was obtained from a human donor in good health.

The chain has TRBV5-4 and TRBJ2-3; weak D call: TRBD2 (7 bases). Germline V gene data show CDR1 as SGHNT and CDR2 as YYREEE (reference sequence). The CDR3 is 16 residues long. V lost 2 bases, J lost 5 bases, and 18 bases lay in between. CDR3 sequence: CASSLPAGGPKDTQYF. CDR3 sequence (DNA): TGTGCCAGCAGCTTACCAGCCGGGGGGCCCAAAGATACGCAGTATTTT. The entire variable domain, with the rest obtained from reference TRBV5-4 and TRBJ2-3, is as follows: ETGVTQSPTHLIKTRGQQVTLRCSSQSGHNTVSWYQQALGQGPQFIFQYYREEENGRGNFPPRFSGLQFPNYSSELNVNALELDDSALYLCASSLPAGGPKDTQYFGPGTRLTVL.

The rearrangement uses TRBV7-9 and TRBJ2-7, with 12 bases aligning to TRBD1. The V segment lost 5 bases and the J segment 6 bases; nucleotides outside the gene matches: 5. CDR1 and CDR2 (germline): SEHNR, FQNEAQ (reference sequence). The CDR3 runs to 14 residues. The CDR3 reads CASSPGTGGAEQYF. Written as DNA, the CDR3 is TGTGCCAGCAGCCCGGGGACAGGGGGCGCCGAGCAGTACTTC.

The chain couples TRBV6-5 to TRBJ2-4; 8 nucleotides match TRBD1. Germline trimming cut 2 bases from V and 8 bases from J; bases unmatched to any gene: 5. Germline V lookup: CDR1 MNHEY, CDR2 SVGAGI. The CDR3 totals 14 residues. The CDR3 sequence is CASSYGPTGDIQYF. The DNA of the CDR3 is TGTGCCAGCAGTTACGGTCCGACAGGGGACATTCAGTACTTC.